Described below is a single T cell receptor (beta chain) sequence and its context. Its target is not known. The sample comes from a study of T cell repertoires in cytomegalovirus infection. Study at large: Carrying CMV and the relevant HLA type showed in public TCR beta signatures. Whole-study findings and limits: People with CMV and the relevant HLA were identified by cumulative public TCR beta family frequency. There were HLA-C-restricted CMV-specific TCR beta clonotypes dominating the ex vivo response.

TCRdb re-derived calls from the reads in MiXCR, one entry per CDR3 protein. Of 150,000 to 200,000 distinct CDR3 sequences listed, around 14% are singletons. V trimming: 6 bases; J trimming: 2 bases; junction bases outside the gene matches: 2. In germline, CDR1 is SQVTM, CDR2 ANQGSEA. This CDR3 contains 12 residues. The genes are TRBV29-1 and TRBJ2-5; 8 bases are shared with TRBD1. The sequence was obtained from a human donor in good health (CMV status not recorded). Some clones in this sample may be carry-over from other donors' samples. The sample taken for sequencing was PBMCs. The CDR3 region has the DNA TGCAGCGTCCACAGGGGGCAAGAGACCCAGTACTTC. Translating it yields CSVHRGQETQYF.